Listed below are T cell receptor beta chains from one sample, sequenced in a study of PD-1 blockade in classical Hodgkin lymphoma. Generated by immunoSEQ multiplex PCR, the TCRdb table keeps only in-frame clones and is missing some. The data hold 14,000 to 15,000 clones, with 55% to 65% observed a single time. The material was peripheral blood mononuclear cells (PBMCs), obtained at baseline. The receptors originated from a human donor with classical Hodgkin lymphoma. The conserved cysteine and the conserved F or W are not part of the CDR3 here. A D gene is named only where the DNA matches it firmly.

v_call d_call cdr3_aa
TRBV25-1 - ASSEISTAYGYT
TRBV9 - ASSVDPAYNEQF
TRBV5-1 - ASSLGGSSYEQY
TRBV5-1 - ASRFGTRNNEQF
TRBV28 - ASRWEEMGEKLF
TRBV19 - ASSNARAFSGNTIY
TRBV30 - AWSAVQSEQY
TRBV30 TRBD2 AWSVILAGGNIQY
TRBV18 TRBD2 ASSLAVAGGLTDTQY
TRBV5-5 TRBD2 ASSVTSGRGDEQF
TRBV2 TRBD1 ASSEHRGTGELF
TRBV2 TRBD1 ASSDPWTGLNEQY
TRBV27 TRBD1 ASSPGTGGHGEKLF
TRBV29-1 - SVERQGDTEAF
TRBV27 - ASSYIWGDQPQH
TRBV14 - ASSHSPWNYGYT
TRBV6-4 - ASSDGAAF
TRBV7-2 - ASSLVWSEAF
TRBV15 - ATRGAQETQY
TRBV9 - ASSVEGPYEQY
TRBV2 TRBD1 ASRPTGAGGRNQPQH
TRBV6-5 - ASSYSGGRDEQY
TRBV2 - ASSSQNQPQH
TRBV7-9 TRBD1 ASSSGQGNTEAF
TRBV6-6 - ASSSTAAQGVYEQY
TRBV5-4 TRBD2 ASSSTTSGRPDTQY
TRBV6-1 TRBD1 ASSNSRDSGF
TRBV11-2 TRBD2 ASSSGTSSYTQY
TRBV9 TRBD2 ASSVDGLAGGNTGELF
TRBV28 - ASSLRSPHNEQF
TRBV7-9 - ASSLGADTQY
TRBV2 TRBD1 ASSGDSFYGYT
TRBV28 TRBD1 ASRPGTGNYNEQF
TRBV7-9 TRBD1 ASSPSTAGQGRFGYT
TRBV19 - ASTNPGRYNSPLH
TRBV28 - ASSLLGANQPQH
TRBV11-2 TRBD1 ASSPGQGAGYT